What follows are 29 T cell receptor beta chains derived from one specimen sequenced in a study of blood T cells in healthy people across ages. A J-beta primer mix and a sample-barcoded 5' primer were used in a second PCR of roughly 6 to 12 cycles. TCRdb passed the 5' RACE reads through MiXCR, listing each CDR3 protein once. The table lists about 830,000 distinct CDR3 sequences, roughly 64% of them singletons. Sequenced material: blood. Receptor source: a man in his thirties or forties in good health.

The gene calls are TRBV6-6 and TRBJ1-1; D uncertain. The germline V gene encodes CDR1 MNHNY and CDR2 SVGAGI (reference sequence). The CDR3 is 14 amino acids. Trimming cost V 2 bases and J 6 bases, with 13 bases left between them. CDR3 residues: CASSYTTLLPEAFF. CDR3 nucleotide sequence: TGTGCCAGCAGTTACACCACCCTACTTCCTGAAGCTTTCTTT.

The genes are TRBV9 and TRBJ2-7, with a tentative D call TRBD2 (6 bases). The CDR3 covers 14 residues. V was pared by 0 bases and J by 0 bases, with 7 bases between. Germline CDR1 SGDLS, CDR2 YYNGEE. The CDR3 region has the DNA TGTGCCAGCAGCGTAGCGGGAGCCTCCTACGAGCAGTACTTC. This sequence encodes CASSVAGASYEQYF.

The J gene is TRBJ2-3, the V gene TRBV7-9; D remains unclear. V gave up 7 bases and J gave up 3 bases, with 5 bases separating them. Germline CDR1 SEHNR, CDR2 FQNEAQ (reference sequence). The CDR3 is 11 amino acids. CDR3 residues: CASTPTDTQYF. CDR3 nucleotides: TGTGCCAGCACCCCAACAGATACGCAGTATTTT. The full variable domain, completed using reference TRBV7-9 and TRBJ2-3, is DTGVSQNPRHKITKRGQNVTFRCDPISEHNRLYWYRQTLGQGPEFLTYFQNEAQLEKSRLLSDRFSAERPKGSFSTLEIQRTEQGDSAMYLCASTPTDTQYFGPGTRLTVL.

The chain uses TRBV7-9 and TRBJ2-7, with TRBD2 matching 10 bases. The germline V gene encodes CDR1 SEHNR and CDR2 FQNEAQ (reference sequence). This CDR3 is 14 amino acids long. V shed 5 bases and J 5 bases; nucleotides not matched to a gene: 6. The CDR3 loop reads CASSEKLAGDEQYF. CDR3 DNA: TGTGCCAGCAGCGAGAAGCTAGCGGGAGACGAGCAGTACTTC.

The V gene is TRBV10-3, the J gene TRBJ2-7; D not resolved. The CDR3 length is 15 residues. Trimming shortened V by 6 bases and J by 7 bases, and 22 bases separated the two germline ends. Germline V gene data show CDR1 as ENHRY and CDR2 as SYGVKD. The CDR3 DNA follows: TGTGCCATCAGCGCAACCTCGACTGCCTTCTTGGAGCAGTACTTC. Amino acid sequence: CAISATSTAFLEQYF.

The table lists this clonotype with a count of one. This sequence joins TRBV6-5 and TRBJ1-1; TRBD1 agrees at 11 bases. This CDR3 region has 18 residues. Germline V lookup: CDR1 MNHEY, CDR2 SVGAGI. After removal of 6 bases from V and 1 base from J, the junction contained 13 bases not matched to a gene. CDR3 in amino acids: CASSYLGQGAFWNTEAFF. CDR3 DNA: TGTGCCAGCAGCTACCTTGGACAGGGGGCTTTTTGGAACACTGAAGCTTTCTTT.

A single count supports this clonotype. This chain joins TRBV29-1 and TRBJ2-5; D is possibly TRBD2 (5 bases). V was cut by 6 bases and J by 7 bases, with 27 bases left in between. This CDR3 has 16 residues. The germline CDR1 and CDR2 sequences are SQVTM and ANQGSEA. The DNA of the CDR3 is TGCAGCGTGCTCCGGACTGCCCGGGCCCAAAGCGGGACCCAGTACTTC. Its protein product is CSVLRTARAQSGTQYF.

This clonotype was detected ten times or more. The chain employs TRBV25-1 and TRBJ2-5, with D uncertain. Trimming removed 6 bases from V and 2 bases from J, with 13 bases in between. Germline values: CDR1 MGHDK, CDR2 SYGVNS. The CDR3 consists of 14 residues. DNA of the CDR3: TGTGCCAGCAGGGCCTCGAGTTGGCAAGAGACCCAGTACTTC. It specifies CASRASSWQETQYF.

This chain joins TRBV12-3 or TRBV12-4 and TRBJ1-1, with TRBD1 identical over 7 bases. There are 14 residues in the CDR3. With 5 bases clipped from V and 7 bases from J, the junction kept 10 bases outside the gene matches. The DNA for the CDR3 is TGTGCCAGCAGTCTACAGGGGACTATAGATGAAGCTTTCTTT. Protein sequence: CASSLQGTIDEAFF.

In the case of this clonotype: The germline gene is not matched at one end of the junction; a read error may be the cause. As DNA, the CDR3 is TGTGCCAGCAGCGTATACAGAAACACCGGGGGGCTGTTTTTT. Protein product: CASSVYRNTGGLFF. The chain joins TRBV7-2 to TRBJ2-2; a weak D match, TRBD2 (6 bases). CDR3 length: 14 amino acids. Per the germline V gene, CDR1 is SGHTA and CDR2 is FQGNSA.

V and J are TRBV29-1 and TRBJ2-2; 8 bases agree with TRBD2. There are 13 residues in the CDR3. The germline CDR1 and CDR2 sequences are SQVTM and ANQGSEA. J gave up 6 bases and V 6 bases, and 6 bases lay outside the gene matches. Here the CDR3 reads CSVATAGAGELFF. CDR3 bases: TGCAGCGTGGCGACAGCGGGGGCCGGGGAGCTGTTTTTT.

The genes are TRBV5-1 and TRBJ2-7; D is uncertain. The V end lost 1 base, the J end lost 0 bases, and 11 bases lay between the germline ends. Germline V lookup: CDR1 SGHRS, CDR2 YFSETQ. There are 15 residues in the CDR3. The CDR3 DNA follows: TGCGCCAGCAGCTTGTCCGCGACGGACTCCTACGAGCAGTACTTC. Its protein is CASSLSATDSYEQYF.

This clonotype was counted at least ten times. Here the CDR3 reads CSASLVSIVEQFF. The CDR3 coding sequence is TGCAGTGCTAGTCTAGTCTCAATTGTTGAGCAGTTCTTC. This chain joins TRBV20-1 and TRBJ2-1; D is uncertain. V was trimmed by 3 bases and J by 9 bases, leaving 15 bases between them. This CDR3 is 13 amino acids long. CDR1 and CDR2 (germline): DFQATT, SNEGSKA (reference sequence).

This sequence joins TRBV13 and TRBJ2-3; weak D call: TRBD1 (6 bases). The germline V and J ends were trimmed by 2 bases and 2 bases, with 14 bases remaining between them. CDR1 and CDR2 from the germline V gene are PRHDT and FYEKMQ (reference sequence). The CDR3 runs 16 residues. For the CDR3, the DNA is TGTGCCAGCAGCTTAACAGGGACCGAATACACAGATACGCAGTATTTT. Encoded protein: CASSLTGTEYTDTQYF.

The chain recombines TRBV20-1 with TRBJ1-2; D is uncertain. V shed 0 bases and J shed 5 bases, with 13 bases lying between them. This CDR3 contains 14 residues. The germline V gene has CDR1 DFQATT and CDR2 SNEGSKA (reference sequence). The CDR3 spells CSARDVATDYGYTF. Written as DNA, the CDR3 is TGCAGTGCTAGAGATGTCGCCACGGATTATGGCTACACCTTC.

This clonotype was counted a few times. V is TRBV4-3 and J is TRBJ2-1; unclear D gene. V was clipped by 1 base and J by 8 bases, with 9 bases between them. CDR1 and CDR2 from the germline V gene are LGHNA and YSLEER. The CDR3 runs to 13 residues. Here the CDR3 DNA reads TGCGCCAGCAGCCAAGGTGGCGTGGATGAGCAGTTCTTC. Amino acids: CASSQGGVDEQFF.

The chain links TRBV27 to TRBJ2-1; D uncertain. The DNA matches TRBJ2-7 better at its end, which makes the J call doubtful. The length of the CDR3 is 14 residues. The germline V gene has CDR1 MNHEY and CDR2 SMNVEV (reference sequence). For the CDR3, the DNA is TGTGCCAGCAGTGGCCCCGAGATCTACAATGAGCAGTACTTC. It codes for CASSGPEIYNEQYF.

J is TRBJ1-2 and V is TRBV7-2; no definite D call. V was cut by 5 bases and J by 6 bases, with 16 bases left in between. CDR1 is SGHTA, CDR2 FQGNSA, per germline. The CDR3 is 14 amino acids. The CDR3 nucleotides are TGTGCCAGCAGCGTAGGTAGTCATAGTAATGGCTACACCTTC. Amino acid sequence: CASSVGSHSNGYTF.

This clonotype was detected only a few times. The rearrangement links TRBV2 to TRBJ2-1; the match to TRBD2 covers 8 bases. Trimming removed 4 bases from V and 6 bases from J; junction bases left unmatched: 5. The CDR3 contains 14 residues. CDR1 is SNHLY and CDR2 is FYNNEI in the germline V gene. The CDR3 region has the DNA TGTGCCAGCAGTGTGACGGGGGGGCCCAATGAGCAGTTCTTC. Protein: CASSVTGGPNEQFF.

The chain uses TRBV20-1 and TRBJ2-4; D not resolved. The CDR3 is 11 amino acids. Germline lookup yields CDR1 DFQATT and CDR2 SNEGSKA (reference sequence). The CDR3 DNA is TGCAGGGCTCAAAGTGTTCCGGTTCAGTACTTC. Protein product: CRAQSVPVQYF.

The chain joins TRBV4-1 to TRBJ1-1; D gene unclear. CDR3 length equals 18 residues. Trimming took 0 bases from V and 3 from J, leaving 20 bases between them. CDR1 and CDR2 from the germline V gene are MGHRA and YSYEKL. CDR3 in DNA: TGCGCCAGCAGCCAAGAAGACGCGTGGGCCATGTCGTACACTGAAGCTTTCTTT. It translates to CASSQEDAWAMSYTEAFF.

This clonotype was detected once. CDR3 coding DNA: TGCGCCAGCAGTCACAGACTAGCGGGGATTCTGTACAATGAGCAGTTCTTC. Encoded protein: CASSHRLAGILYNEQFF. This chain links TRBV23-1 with TRBJ2-1; TRBD2 matches at 11 bases. TRBV23-1 is treated as an ORF (open reading frame) with a function not yet certain. With 3 bases clipped from V and 4 bases from J, the junction kept 8 bases outside the gene matches. CDR3 length: 17 residues.

The chain uses TRBV7-2 and TRBJ2-7; the D is unclear. Trimming took 2 bases from V and 2 from J, leaving 13 bases between them. The V gene's germline CDR1 is SGHTA and CDR2 FQGNSA. This CDR3 has 15 amino acids. The DNA for the CDR3 is TGTGCCAGCAGCTTATGGGTCAGTCAAGCCTACGAGCAGTACTTC. Amino acid sequence: CASSLWVSQAYEQYF.

The rearrangement links TRBV10-3 to TRBJ2-5; D is possibly TRBD1 or TRBD2 (5 bases each). V gave up 7 bases and J gave up 1 base, with 10 bases separating them. The CDR3 sequence is 13 residues long. The germline V gene has CDR1 ENHRY and CDR2 SYGVKD. CDR3 sequence: CAITWDLQETQYF. The CDR3 nucleotides are TGTGCCATCACCTGGGACCTCCAAGAGACCCAGTACTTC.

The V call is TRBV10-3, the J call TRBJ2-5; 10 bases are shared with TRBD1. CDR3 length equals 16 residues. V was pared by 3 bases and J by 3 bases, with 7 bases of the junction left unmatched. Germline V lookup: CDR1 ENHRY, CDR2 SYGVKD. Written as DNA, the CDR3 is TGTGCCATCAGTGACCAGCGAGGGACAGGGGAAGAGACCCAGTACTTC. Its protein product is CAISDQRGTGEETQYF.

Comment on this clonotype: The junction departs from germline at one end; a sequencing error may be responsible. The V and J genes are TRBV2 and TRBJ2-1; 9 positions agree with TRBD1. This CDR3 is built from 15 residues. The germline gives CDR1 SNHLY, CDR2 FYNNEI. The CDR3 DNA sequence: TGTGCCAGCAGAGAAGGGACAGGGAGATACAATGGGCAGTTCTTC. Protein product: CASREGTGRYNGQFF.

The sample holds a few counts of this clonotype. The chain combines TRBV3-1 with TRBJ2-1; D might be TRBD1 (5 bases). The CDR3 has 15 residues. The V and J ends lost 0 bases and 9 bases respectively, with 15 bases between them. The germline V gene has CDR1 LGHDT and CDR2 YNNKEL (reference sequence). The CDR3 nucleotides are TGTGCCAGCAGCCAAGATCAGGGCCCACGCCGTGAGCAGTTCTTC. It specifies CASSQDQGPRREQFF.

DNA for the CDR3: TGTGCCAGCAATGTAGGGACTAATGAAAAACTGTTTTTT. Translated: CASNVGTNEKLFF. This chain links TRBV12-3 or TRBV12-4 with TRBJ1-4; no definite D call. V lost 7 bases and J 2 bases, leaving 8 bases between the germline ends. The CDR3 contains 13 residues.

The rearrangement links TRBV20-1 to TRBJ1-5; the match to TRBD1 covers 8 bases. V gave up 3 bases and J gave up 7 bases; unmatched junction bases: 14. Germline-derived CDR1 and CDR2 are DFQATT and SNEGSKA (reference sequence). The CDR3 is 16 amino acids. As DNA, the CDR3 is TGCAGTGCTAGTACGCTTGACAGGGGTATGAGGCAGCCCCAGCATTTT. It specifies CSASTLDRGMRQPQHF.